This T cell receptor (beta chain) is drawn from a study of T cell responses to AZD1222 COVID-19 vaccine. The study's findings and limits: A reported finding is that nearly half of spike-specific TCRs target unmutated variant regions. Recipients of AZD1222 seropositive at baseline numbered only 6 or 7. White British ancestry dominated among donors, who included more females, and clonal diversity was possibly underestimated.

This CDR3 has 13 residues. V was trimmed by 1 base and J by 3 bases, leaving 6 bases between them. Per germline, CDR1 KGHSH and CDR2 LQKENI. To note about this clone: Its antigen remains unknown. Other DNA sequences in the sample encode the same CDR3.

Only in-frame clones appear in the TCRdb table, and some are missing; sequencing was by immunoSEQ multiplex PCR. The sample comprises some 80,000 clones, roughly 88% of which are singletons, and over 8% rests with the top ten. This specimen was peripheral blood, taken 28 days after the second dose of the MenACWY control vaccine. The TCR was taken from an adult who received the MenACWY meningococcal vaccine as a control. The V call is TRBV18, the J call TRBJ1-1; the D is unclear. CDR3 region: CASSPQGDTEAFF. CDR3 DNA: TGTGCCAGCTCACCACAGGGTGACACTGAAGCTTTCTTT.